This TCR beta chain was identified in a study of blood T cell repertoires in COVID-19. Across the whole study: Acute and convalescent COVID-19 specimens originated in the United States, Italy and Spain. Sample material is recorded as cDNA or gDNA derived from T cells, B-cell-depleted T cells, or PBMCs.

As concerns this clone: The sample has other DNA sequences that encode this CDR3 too.

In the study's own analysis: From reference gene primer amplification, estimates of nucleated cell counts were derived. Measured with immunoSEQ multiplex PCR; TCRdb has only the in-frame clones, and not every one. The V and J calls and clone size come from that table; D and trimming were worked out from the DNA. Found here are 210,000 or so clones, around 90% of them singletons; the top ten hold roughly 0.6%. The CDR3 length is 11 residues. Germline lookup yields CDR1 SGHAT and CDR2 FQNNGV. Deletions cut 5 bases from V and 2 bases from J, with 4 bases between. Sequencing was carried out using peripheral blood. The chain uses TRBV11-2 and TRBJ2-7; the D is unclear. The clonotype originates from a man aged 50 to 60 with acute or convalescent COVID-19. CDR3 sequence reads: CASSLTYEQYF. The CDR3 nucleotides are TGTGCCAGCAGCCTAACCTACGAGCAGTACTTC.